The T cell receptor (beta chain) under discussion was sequenced for a study of beta chain features in type 1 diabetes. Broader study findings: Fewer junction insertions and more nucleotide deletions appeared in type 1 diabetes patients. Type 1 diabetes patients showed a moderate but significant shortening of TCRB CDR3s in all four CD4+ subsets.

The authors took one heparinised blood draw, averaging about 116 mL, from each donor. Trimming cost V 0 bases and J 1 base, with 13 bases left between them. The CDR3 runs to 16 residues. Germline CDR1 is SGHRS and CDR2 is YFSETQ. Of note for this clone: Its target is unknown.

Reverse transcribing all isolated RNA meant expressed TCRB transcripts were sequenced. TCRdb's copy holds only in-frame clones and misses some; the assay was immunoSEQ multiplex PCR. This table has about 650,000 clones, over 10% appearing once. Sequences were obtained from naive CD4+ T cells from blood. The clonotype originates from a man aged 25 to 45 with type 1 diabetes. The rearrangement uses TRBV5-1 and TRBJ1-1; perhaps TRBD1 as D (6 bases). The CDR3 coding sequence is TGCGCCAGCAGCTTGGCCCTTGGGACACCGAACACTGAAGCTTTCTTT. As protein: CASSLALGTPNTEAFF.